The 27 T cell receptor beta chains presented below share a single source sample, sequenced in a study of blood T cell repertoires in COVID-19. The data were produced by immunoSEQ multiplex PCR, yet TCRdb's version contains in-frame clones alone and is incomplete. The table has 80,000 to 100,000 clones, around 86% seen once. Sequenced: peripheral blood. Source of these receptors: a woman at least 80 years old with active or convalescent COVID-19.

The J gene is TRBJ1-1, the V gene TRBV6-5; D possibly corresponds to TRBD1 (5 bases). V lost 6 bases and J lost 4, with 12 bases in between. Germline V gene sequence: CDR1 MNHEY, CDR2 SVGAGI. This CDR3 is built from 13 residues. The CDR3 bases are TGTGCCAGCAGGTCTACAGGTTCCACTGAAGCTTTCTTT. This encodes CASRSTGSTEAFF.

This clone appeared many times. This chain links TRBV11-3 with TRBJ2-7; a weak D match, TRBD1 (6 bases). Trimming shortened V by 8 bases and J by 1 base, and 12 bases separated the two germline ends. This CDR3 has 13 amino acids. Per germline, CDR1 SGHNT and CDR2 YENEEA. CDR3 coding DNA: TGTGCCAGCGGACACGGACAGTCCTACGAGCAGTACTTC. It translates to CASGHGQSYEQYF.

This chain connects TRBV4-2 to TRBJ1-1; 10 bases map to TRBD1. Trimming took 3 bases from V and 3 from J; bases not matched to a gene: 4. CDR1 is LGHNA, CDR2 YNFKEQ, per germline. This CDR3 is built from 15 residues. CDR3 DNA: TGTGCCAGCAGCCAGGGACAGGGGAGTGACACTGAAGCTTTCTTT. Protein product: CASSQGQGSDTEAFF.

This clone has more than one count but fewer than ten. Relative to the germline gene, one junction end is altered; a read error may explain this. The DNA for the CDR3 is TGTGCTAGCAGCATCGACGGGGAGTCCTACAATGAGCAGTTCTTC. This encodes CASSIDGESYNEQFF. V usage is TRBV7-7 and J usage is TRBJ2-1, with a possible D match to TRBD2 (5 bases). Germline CDR1 is SSHAT and CDR2 is FNYEAQ (reference sequence). This CDR3 comprises 15 residues.

The CDR3 loop is CASSTQTVPGGNTIYF. The CDR3 DNA sequence: TGTGCCAGCTCAACTCAGACAGTGCCTGGCGGTAACACCATATATTTT. The V call is TRBV18, the J call TRBJ1-3; TRBD1 is a possible D gene (5 bases). Trimming shortened V by 5 bases and J by 7 bases, and 21 bases separated the two germline ends. From germline, CDR1 is KGHSH and CDR2 LQKENI. The CDR3 runs to 16 residues.

This CDR3 is CASSPQQAGAFF. The CDR3 bases are TGTGCCAGCAGCCCACAACAAGCGGGGGCTTTCTTT. The chain recombines TRBV28 with TRBJ1-1; D remains ambiguous. Per germline, CDR1 MDHEN and CDR2 SYDVKM. The CDR3 is 12 residues long. V was shortened by 6 bases and J by 11 bases, with 16 bases between the two germline ends.

This chain links TRBV6-4 with TRBJ1-6; 9 bases map to TRBD1. There are 15 residues in the CDR3. The V segment lost 4 bases and the J segment 6 bases; nucleotides outside the gene matches: 4. The V gene's germline CDR1 is MRHNA and CDR2 SNTAGT. Here the CDR3 DNA reads TGTGCCAGCAGTGCACAGGGGGCAAGTAATTCACCCCTCCACTTT. Protein sequence: CASSAQGASNSPLHF.

DNA of the CDR3: TGTGCCAGTAGTCCACGCGGGGGCGAGGGTCAGCCCCAGCATTTT. This sequence encodes CASSPRGGEGQPQHF. The rearrangement joins TRBV19 to TRBJ1-5, with a tentative D call TRBD1 (6 bases). The CDR3 loop spans 15 amino acids. Germline-derived CDR1 and CDR2 are LNHDA and SQIVND (reference sequence). V lost 5 bases, J lost 6 bases, and 17 bases lay in between. Variable domain in full (rest from reference TRBV19 and TRBJ1-5): DGGITQSPKYLFRKEGQNVTLSCEQNLNHDAMYWYRQDPGQGLRLIYYSQIVNDFQKGDIAEGYSVSREKKESFPLTVTSAQKNPTAFYLCASSPRGGEGQPQHFGDGTRLSIL.

The rearrangement joins TRBV7-2 to TRBJ2-5, with TRBD2 matching 7 bases. Germline V gene data show CDR1 as SGHTA and CDR2 as FQGNSA. V gave up 2 bases and J gave up 5 bases; unmatched junction bases: 5. This CDR3 has 14 amino acids. CDR3 sequence (DNA): TGTGCCAGCAGCTTAAGGCGGGGGAGGGAGACCCAGTACTTC. As protein: CASSLRRGRETQYF.

V and J are TRBV5-1 and TRBJ2-1; D might be TRBD1 (7 bases). CDR1 and CDR2 (germline): SGHRS, YFSETQ. The V and J ends lost 2 bases and 9 bases respectively, with 15 bases between them. The CDR3 loop spans 14 amino acids. Here the CDR3 reads CASSFTGVGGEQFF. For the CDR3, the DNA is TGCGCCAGCAGCTTCACAGGGGTGGGGGGTGAGCAGTTCTTC.

This clone was detected only a few times. The rearrangement uses TRBV28 and TRBJ1-2; 8 bases are shared with TRBD1. Unmatched junction bases numbered 11, after V lost 4 bases and J lost 4 bases. This CDR3 has 16 residues. Germline CDR1 is MDHEN and CDR2 is SYDVKM. Written as DNA, the CDR3 is TGTGCCAGCAGTTCATCGACAGGGGTCCTCTCCTATGGCTACACCTTC. Translation gives CASSSSTGVLSYGYTF.

This chain joins TRBV6-2 or TRBV6-3 and TRBJ2-1; 12 nucleotides agree with TRBD2. J was trimmed by 9 bases and V by 6 bases; bases with no gene match: 12. This CDR3 is built from 16 residues. The V gene's germline CDR1 is MNHEY and CDR2 SVGEGT. CDR3 region: CASSSRLAGAVSEQFF. CDR3 nucleotide sequence: TGTGCCAGCAGCTCCCGACTAGCGGGAGCAGTCAGTGAGCAGTTCTTC.

The gene calls are TRBV5-4 and TRBJ2-5; 9 nucleotides align to TRBD1. From germline, CDR1 is SGHNT and CDR2 YYREEE (reference sequence). CDR3 length equals 15 residues. Germline trimming cut 3 bases from V and 3 bases from J; bases unmatched to any gene: 6. Here the CDR3 reads CASSSYRTGEETQYF. The CDR3 DNA sequence: TGTGCCAGCAGCTCATACCGGACAGGGGAAGAGACCCAGTACTTC.

This clone occurred a few times. CDR3 loop: CSASAGLAGGFYNEQFF. CDR3 nucleotides: TGCAGTGCTAGTGCGGGACTAGCGGGAGGATTCTACAATGAGCAGTTCTTC. This rearrangement joins TRBV20-1 to TRBJ2-1; TRBD2 matches 15 bases. CDR1 and CDR2 from the germline V gene are DFQATT and SNEGSKA (reference sequence). J was trimmed by 3 bases and V by 3 bases; bases with no gene match: 6. This CDR3 spans 17 amino acids.

The table lists this clone with a count of one. V usage is TRBV5-6 and J usage is TRBJ2-5; no firm D call. Germline CDR1 and CDR2: SGHDT and YYEEEE. This CDR3 has 13 amino acids. Trimming took off 3 bases at V and 0 bases at J, with 6 bases between the two ends. CDR3 bases: TGTGCCAGCAGCTCCCAAAACCAAGAGACCCAGTACTTC. Its protein product is CASSSQNQETQYF.

This clone occurred a few times. V is TRBV6-6 and J is TRBJ2-7, with 7 bases matching TRBD1. The CDR3 covers 13 residues. With 4 bases clipped from V and 3 bases from J, the junction kept 3 bases outside the gene matches. Germline loops: CDR1 MNHNY, CDR2 SVGAGI (reference sequence). DNA for the CDR3: TGTGCCAGCAGTTCGTCAGGGGGCTACGAGCAGTACTTC. Translation gives CASSSSGGYEQYF.

V is TRBV5-1 and J is TRBJ1-1; D is unclear. The germline V gene has CDR1 SGHRS and CDR2 YFSETQ. The CDR3 contains 13 residues. V shed 4 bases and J shed 2 bases, with 9 bases lying between them. CDR3 amino acids: CASSVGVNTEAFF. The CDR3 nucleotides read TGCGCCAGCAGCGTCGGGGTAAACACTGAAGCTTTCTTT.

The chain uses TRBV9 and TRBJ1-1; the D is unclear. From germline, CDR1 is SGDLS and CDR2 YYNGEE. The CDR3 sequence is 14 residues long. V lost 0 bases to trimming and J lost 5 bases, with 11 bases between them. CDR3 bases: TGTGCCAGCAGCGTAGTCTCGGGCGGGACTGAAGCTTTCTTT. Translated, it gives CASSVVSGGTEAFF.

This chain connects TRBV5-4 to TRBJ2-1; D may be TRBD2 (6 bases). CDR1 SGHNT and CDR2 YYREEE come from the germline V gene (reference sequence). V was clipped by 4 bases and J by 4 bases, with 15 bases between them. CDR3 size: 15 residues. The DNA for the CDR3 is TGTGCCAGCAGCCGGTCCGGAGCGGGTTACAATGAGCAGTTCTTC. It codes for CASSRSGAGYNEQFF. Complete variable domain (other parts from reference TRBV5-4 and TRBJ2-1): ETGVTQSPTHLIKTRGQQVTLRCSSQSGHNTVSWYQQALGQGPQFIFQYYREEENGRGNFPPRFSGLQFPNYSSELNVNALELDDSALYLCASSRSGAGYNEQFFGPGTRLTVL.

This clone was found once. The chain carries TRBV27 and TRBJ1-6; tentative D call: TRBD1 (6 bases). Trimming pared 5 bases from V and 9 bases from J, leaving 8 bases between. CDR1 MNHEY and CDR2 SMNVEV come from the germline V gene (reference sequence). CDR3 size: 12 residues. CDR3 residues: CASSIQGSPLHF. For the CDR3, the DNA is TGTGCCAGCAGTATACAGGGTTCACCCCTCCACTTT.

CDR3 protein: CASSILGVGGTEAFF. DNA for the CDR3: TGTGCCAGCAGCATACTTGGGGTAGGAGGGACTGAAGCTTTCTTT. V and J are TRBV6-5 and TRBJ1-1; D uncertain. CDR1 and CDR2 (germline): MNHEY, SVGAGI. V lost 6 bases to trimming and J lost 5 bases, with 19 bases between them. The CDR3 spans 15 residues.

Here the CDR3 reads CASRSGAGETQYF. CDR3 nucleotide sequence: TGTGCCAGCAGAAGCGGGGCGGGAGAGACCCAGTACTTC. The genes are TRBV7-2 and TRBJ2-5; 7 nucleotides line up with TRBD2. Germline assignment: CDR1 SGHTA and CDR2 FQGNSA. V shed 6 bases, J shed 4 bases, and the junction held 5 bases outside the gene matches. The CDR3 is 13 residues long.

V gene TRBV6-5 combines with J gene TRBJ2-2; 7 bases are a match to TRBD1. The germline V gene encodes CDR1 MNHEY and CDR2 SVGAGI. The CDR3 loop spans 13 amino acids. V was pared by 6 bases and J by 6 bases, with 4 bases of the junction left unmatched. This CDR3 is CASRRQGAGELFF. The CDR3, as DNA: TGTGCCAGCAGACGGCAGGGGGCCGGGGAGCTGTTTTTT.

This clone showed up just a few times. The V call is TRBV5-6, the J call TRBJ2-2; TRBD1 might be the D (6 bases). Germline lookup yields CDR1 SGHDT and CDR2 YYEEEE. V lost 4 bases and J lost 4, with 17 bases in between. This CDR3 spans 16 amino acids. The CDR3 nucleotides read TGTGCCAGCAGCCCAAGGACAGATTTACTCACCGGGGAGCTGTTTTTT. Amino acids: CASSPRTDLLTGELFF.

This clone appeared a single time. The chain recombines TRBV6-5 with TRBJ2-1; D perhaps matches TRBD1 (6 bases). The CDR3 totals 15 residues. V was pared by 2 bases and J by 8 bases, with 16 bases between. The germline gives CDR1 MNHEY, CDR2 SVGAGI. The DNA of the CDR3 is TGTGCCAGCAGTTACACGTACAGGGCGAGCGATGAGCAGTTCTTC. This codes for CASSYTYRASDEQFF.

In the case of this clone: Relative to the germline gene, one junction end is altered; a read error may explain this. This chain uses TRBV20-1 with TRBJ2-1; D possibly corresponds to TRBD2 (6 bases). This CDR3 contains 11 residues. Germline CDR1 reads DFQATT; CDR2 reads SNEGSKA (reference sequence). The CDR3 region is CSAREPEGQFF. In nucleotides, the CDR3 is TGCAGTGCCAGAGAGCCGGAGGGGCAGTTCTTC.

V is TRBV5-1 and J is TRBJ2-3, with TRBD2 matching over 16 bases. The CDR3 extends over 17 amino acids. Germline CDR1 SGHRS, CDR2 YFSETQ. After removal of 3 bases from V and 5 bases from J, the junction contained 6 bases not matched to a gene. The CDR3 spells CASSWGTSGRAEDTQYF. CDR3 DNA sequence: TGCGCCAGCAGCTGGGGGACTAGCGGGAGGGCTGAAGATACGCAGTATTTT.